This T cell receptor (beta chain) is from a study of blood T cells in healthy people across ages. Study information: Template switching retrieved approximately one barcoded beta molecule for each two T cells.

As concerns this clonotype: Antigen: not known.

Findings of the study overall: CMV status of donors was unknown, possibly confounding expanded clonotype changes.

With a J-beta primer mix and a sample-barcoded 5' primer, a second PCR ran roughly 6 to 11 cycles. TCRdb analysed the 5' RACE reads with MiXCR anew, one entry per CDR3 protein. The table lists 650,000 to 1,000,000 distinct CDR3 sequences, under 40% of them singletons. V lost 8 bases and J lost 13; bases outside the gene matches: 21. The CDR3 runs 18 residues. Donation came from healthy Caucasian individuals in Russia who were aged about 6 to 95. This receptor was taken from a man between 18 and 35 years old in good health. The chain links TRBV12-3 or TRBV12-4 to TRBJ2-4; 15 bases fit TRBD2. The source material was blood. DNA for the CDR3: TGTGCCAGCCTCCCCCACGGCTCGCCGGGACTAGCGGGAGGAGAGCAGTACTTC. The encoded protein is CASLPHGSPGLAGGEQYF.